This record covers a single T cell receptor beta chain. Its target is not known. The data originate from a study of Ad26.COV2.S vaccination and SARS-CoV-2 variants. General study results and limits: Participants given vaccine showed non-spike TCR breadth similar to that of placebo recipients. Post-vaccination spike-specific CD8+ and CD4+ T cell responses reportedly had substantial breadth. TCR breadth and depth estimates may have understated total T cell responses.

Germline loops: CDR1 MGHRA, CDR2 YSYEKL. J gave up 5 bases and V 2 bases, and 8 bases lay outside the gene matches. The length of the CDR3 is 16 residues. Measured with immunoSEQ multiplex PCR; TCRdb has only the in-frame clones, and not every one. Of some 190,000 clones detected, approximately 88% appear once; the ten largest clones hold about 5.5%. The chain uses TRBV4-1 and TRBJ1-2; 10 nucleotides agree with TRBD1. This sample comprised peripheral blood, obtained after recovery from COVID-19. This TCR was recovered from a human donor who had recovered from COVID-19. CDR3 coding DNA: TGCGCCAGCAGCCAACCGACAGGGGGCAGGAGGTATGGCTACACCTTC. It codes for CASSQPTGGRRYGYTF.